Listed below are T cell receptor beta chains from one sample, sequenced in a study of cytomegalovirus exposure and HLA in healthy donors. Generated by immunoSEQ multiplex PCR, the TCRdb table keeps only in-frame clones and is missing some. The sample lists fewer than 200,000 clones, roughly 90% occurring once. Sequencing was performed on PBMCs. These receptors were collected from a woman in her late teens or twenties in good health and CMV-seronegative. Each CDR3 is given with its conserved first and last residue. D genes are given only for firm matches. The size entry is marked missing in some rows and otherwise reads once, few, many or a size class.

V,J,D,size,DNA,CDR3
TRBV10-3,TRBJ1-5,-,-,TGTGCCATCAGTGAGAGAGGGCAGCAAAATCAGCCCCAGCATTTT,CAISERGQQNQPQHF
TRBV29-1,TRBJ2-4,-,-,TGCAGCGTTGAGAAGGGGGACAAAAACATTCAGTACTTC,CSVEKGDKNIQYF
TRBV7-2,TRBJ2-7,-,few,TGTGCCAGCAGCCCTACGCGTCAGGGTCCGATCCTCTACGAGCAGTACTTC,CASSPTRQGPILYEQYF
TRBV7-2,TRBJ2-7,TRBD2,-,TGTGCCAGCAGCCCTAGCGGAGCCTACGAGCAGTACTTC,CASSPSGAYEQYF
TRBV7-2,TRBJ2-7,-,-,TGTGCCAGCAGCTTAAGGGCCGGGGAGGACTACGAGCAGTACTTC,CASSLRAGEDYEQYF
TRBV6-1,TRBJ2-7,TRBD1,-,TGTGCCAGCAGCTTGACAGGGGTAGGGTACGAGCAGTACTTC,CASSLTGVGYEQYF
TRBV5-1,TRBJ2-5,TRBD2,-,TGCGCCAGCAGCGCTTTGAGGGGAGGGCAAGAGACCCAGTACTTC,CASSALRGGQETQYF
TRBV4-1,TRBJ2-1,-,-,TGCGCCAGCAGCCAAACAGGGAGTGAGCAGTTCTTC,CASSQTGSEQFF
TRBV5-4,TRBJ2-7,-,-,TGTGCCAGCAGCTTCACGGGCGGGTACGAGCAGTACTTC,CASSFTGGYEQYF
TRBV27,TRBJ2-1,-,-,TGTGCCAGCAGTTTGGGCAGGGCCTGGGAAGGGGAGCAGTTCTTC,CASSLGRAWEGEQFF
TRBV2,TRBJ1-1,-,-,TGTGCCAGCAGTCTAAACCCCACCTTTATGAACACTGAAGCTTTCTTT,CASSLNPTFMNTEAFF
TRBV5-1,TRBJ2-7,TRBD1,-,TGCGCCAGCAGCTACCGACAGGGGATAAGGGGCGAGCAGTACTTC,CASSYRQGIRGEQYF
TRBV5-1,TRBJ2-3,TRBD2,-,TGCGCCAGCAGCCAGAAAATTGGCGGGGGAACGCAGTATTTT,CASSQKIGGGTQYF
TRBV9,TRBJ1-2,TRBD1,few,TGTGCCAGCAGCTCTCGCGGACAGGGGTATGGCTACACCTTC,CASSSRGQGYGYTF
TRBV27,TRBJ2-7,-,-,TGTGCCAGCAGCCCCAATACAGGAGGGGCCAGCTCCTACGAGCAGTACTTC,CASSPNTGGASSYEQYF
TRBV30,TRBJ1-3,-,-,TGTGCCTGGAGTGTAGACAGCGGAAACACCATATATTTT,CAWSVDSGNTIYF
TRBV29-1,TRBJ2-3,-,-,TGCAGCGTCAAACAGACAGTTTCACGACTCACAGATACGCAGTATTTT,CSVKQTVSRLTDTQYF
TRBV27,TRBJ2-2,-,once,TGTGCCAGCAGTTTAAGGCAGGAGGCGACCGGGGAGCTGTTTTTT,CASSLRQEATGELFF
TRBV19,TRBJ2-7,TRBD1,-,TGTGCCAGTAGTTCGGGGACAGGGCTCGACGAGCAGTACTTC,CASSSGTGLDEQYF
TRBV7-3,TRBJ2-1,TRBD2,-,TGTGCCAGCAGCCCGCGTTTGGGCGGGGGGACCAGCTCCTACAATGAGCAGTTCTTC,CASSPRLGGGTSSYNEQFF
TRBV7-9,TRBJ2-5,-,-,TGTGCCAGCAGACAAGGAGGAGAGACCCAGTACTTC,CASRQGGETQYF
TRBV18,TRBJ2-5,-,-,TGTGCCAGCTCACCGAGGAATAGGGAGACCCAGTACTTC,CASSPRNRETQYF
TRBV19,TRBJ1-5,-,-,TGTGCCAGTAGTTTAAGAGGCAACAATCAGCCCCAGCATTTT,CASSLRGNNQPQHF